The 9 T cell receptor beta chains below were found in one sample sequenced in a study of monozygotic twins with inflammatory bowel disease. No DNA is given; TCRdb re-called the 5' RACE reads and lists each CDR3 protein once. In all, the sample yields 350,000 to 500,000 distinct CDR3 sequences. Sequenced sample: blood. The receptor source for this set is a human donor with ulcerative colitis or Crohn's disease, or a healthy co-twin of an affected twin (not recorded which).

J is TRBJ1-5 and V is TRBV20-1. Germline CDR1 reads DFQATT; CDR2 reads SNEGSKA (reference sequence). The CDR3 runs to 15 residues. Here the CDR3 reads CSASMGTVSNQPQHF.

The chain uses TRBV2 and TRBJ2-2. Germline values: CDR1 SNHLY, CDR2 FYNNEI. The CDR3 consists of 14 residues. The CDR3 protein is CASRLDTNTGELIF. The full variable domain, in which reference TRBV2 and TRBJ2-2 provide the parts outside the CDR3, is EPEVTQTPSHQVTQMGQEVILRCVPISNHLYFYWYRQILGQKVEFLVSFYNNEISEKSEIFDDQFSVERPDGSNFTLKIRSTKLEDSAMYFCASRLDTNTGELIFGEGSRLTVL.

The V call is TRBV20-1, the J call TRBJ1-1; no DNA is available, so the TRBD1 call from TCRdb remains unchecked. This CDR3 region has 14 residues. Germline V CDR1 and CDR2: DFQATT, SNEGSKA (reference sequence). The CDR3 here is CSARTGATNTEAFF.

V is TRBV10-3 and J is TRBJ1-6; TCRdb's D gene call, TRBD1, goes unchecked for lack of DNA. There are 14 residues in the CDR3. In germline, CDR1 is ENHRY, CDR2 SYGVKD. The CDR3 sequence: CAISGVTGNSPLHF.

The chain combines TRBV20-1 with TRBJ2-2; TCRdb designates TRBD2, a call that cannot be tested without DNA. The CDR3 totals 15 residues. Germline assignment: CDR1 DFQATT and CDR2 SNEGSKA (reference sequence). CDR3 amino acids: CSASRTSGTPGELFF.

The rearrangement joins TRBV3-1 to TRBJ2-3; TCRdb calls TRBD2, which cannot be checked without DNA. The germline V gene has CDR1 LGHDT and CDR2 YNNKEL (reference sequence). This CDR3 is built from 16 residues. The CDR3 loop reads CASSPPSGRGVDTQYF.

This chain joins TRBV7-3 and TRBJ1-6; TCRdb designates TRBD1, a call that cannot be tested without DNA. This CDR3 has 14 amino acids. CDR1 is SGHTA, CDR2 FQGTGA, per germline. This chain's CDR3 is CASSLTGGDSPLHF.

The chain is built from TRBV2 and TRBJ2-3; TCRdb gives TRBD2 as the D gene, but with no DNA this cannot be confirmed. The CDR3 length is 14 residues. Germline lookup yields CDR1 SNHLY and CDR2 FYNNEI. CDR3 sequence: CASMYGRAADTQYF. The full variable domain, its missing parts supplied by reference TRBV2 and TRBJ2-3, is EPEVTQTPSHQVTQMGQEVILRCVPISNHLYFYWYRQILGQKVEFLVSFYNNEISEKSEIFDDQFSVERPDGSNFTLKIRSTKLEDSAMYFCASMYGRAADTQYFGPGTRLTVL.

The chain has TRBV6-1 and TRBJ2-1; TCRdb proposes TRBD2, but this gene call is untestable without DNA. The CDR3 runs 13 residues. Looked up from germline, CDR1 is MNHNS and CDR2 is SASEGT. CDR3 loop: CASRTSGGSEQFF.